This T cell receptor (beta chain) appears in the sequencing data of a study of cytomegalovirus exposure and HLA in healthy donors. Turning to the study itself: Drawn from HLA-typed donors, about 82 million unique TCRs were held in an early data release.

CDR1 is DFQATT, CDR2 SNEGSKA, per germline (reference sequence). Trimming cost V 1 base and J 6 bases, with 7 bases left between them. This CDR3 region has 11 residues. Concerning this clone: Other DNA sequences in the sample encode the same CDR3.

PCR used 60 Vbeta primers and 13 Jbeta primers. Some clones are missing from TCRdb's copy, which holds only in-frame ones; the method was immunoSEQ multiplex PCR. The sample contains some 130,000 clones, around 77% of which appear only once. The receptor was derived from a man aged 30 to 39 in good health. The sequenced material came from PBMCs. The chain has TRBV20-1 and TRBJ2-7, with D uncertain. DNA for the CDR3: TGCAGTGCTAGAGGTCTAGGCGAGCAGTACTTC. Amino acid sequence: CSARGLGEQYF.